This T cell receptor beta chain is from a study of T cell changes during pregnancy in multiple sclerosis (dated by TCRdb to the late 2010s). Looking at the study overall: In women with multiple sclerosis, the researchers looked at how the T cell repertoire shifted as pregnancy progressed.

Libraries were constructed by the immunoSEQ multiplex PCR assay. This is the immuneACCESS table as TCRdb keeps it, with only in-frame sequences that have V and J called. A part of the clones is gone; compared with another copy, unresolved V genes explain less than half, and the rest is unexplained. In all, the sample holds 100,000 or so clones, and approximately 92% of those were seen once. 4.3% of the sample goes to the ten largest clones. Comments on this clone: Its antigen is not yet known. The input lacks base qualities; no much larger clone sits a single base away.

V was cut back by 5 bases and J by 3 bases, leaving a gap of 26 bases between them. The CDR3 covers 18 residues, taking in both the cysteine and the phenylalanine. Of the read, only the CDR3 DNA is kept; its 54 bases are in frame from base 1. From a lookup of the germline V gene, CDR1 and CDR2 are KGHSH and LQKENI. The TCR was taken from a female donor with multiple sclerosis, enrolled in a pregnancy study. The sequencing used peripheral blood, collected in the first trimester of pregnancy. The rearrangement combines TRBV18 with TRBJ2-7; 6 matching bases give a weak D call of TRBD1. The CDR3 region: CASSAGTIPRSYFYEQYF. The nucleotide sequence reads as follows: TGTGCCAGCTCAGCCGGGACAATCCCGAGGTCTTATTTCTACGAGCAGTACTTC.